What follows are 16 T cell receptor beta chains derived from one specimen sequenced in a study of long-term antiretroviral therapy in people with HIV. Running of the v3.0 immunoSEQ assay took place at survey level. Assay used: immunoSEQ multiplex PCR; TCRdb lists only in-frame clones, some missing. The sample lists around 13,000 clones, approximately 80% occurring once. The sample was unsorted PBMCs, taken 3.2 years before starting antiretroviral therapy. The receptors shown here come from a man aged 40-50 years with HIV.

The J gene is TRBJ2-3, the V gene TRBV21-1; TRBD1, the table's D call, lacks a check against the DNA. TRBV21-1 is designated a pseudogene. CDR3 length: 15 residues. CDR3 sequence reads: CASSKNRSETDTQYF. CDR3 DNA sequence: TGTGCCAGCAGCAAAAACAGGAGCGAAACAGATACGCAGTATTTT.

This chain connects TRBV4-1 to TRBJ2-3, with D tentatively TRBD1 (6 bases). The CDR3 is 15 residues long. Trimming took off 4 bases at V and 5 bases at J, with 16 bases between the two ends. Germline CDR1 reads MGHRA; CDR2 reads YSYEKL. CDR3 sequence: CASSPGTRMGDTQYF. CDR3 DNA sequence: TGCGCCAGCAGCCCCGGGACACGGATGGGAGATACGCAGTATTTT.

The chain employs TRBV27 and TRBJ2-5, with 10 bases matching TRBD1. This CDR3 region has 14 residues. Germline V lookup: CDR1 MNHEY, CDR2 SMNVEV (reference sequence). V dropped 5 bases and J dropped 4; count of bases not matched to a gene: 4. The CDR3 loop reads CASSPGTGVETQYF. CDR3 sequence (DNA): TGTGCCAGCAGTCCTGGGACAGGGGTAGAGACCCAGTACTTC.

The CDR3 DNA is TGTGCCAGTAGTATAGCCTCTAGATCACCCCTCCACTTT. Amino acids: CASSIASRSPLHF. The gene calls are TRBV19 and TRBJ1-6, with D unresolved. Germline V gene lookup returns CDR1 LNHDA and CDR2 SQIVND (reference sequence). The CDR3 covers 13 residues. V lost 1 base and J 10 bases, leaving 8 bases between the germline ends.

The rearrangement joins TRBV29-1 to TRBJ1-1; a weak D match, TRBD1 (5 bases). V was cut by 8 bases and J by 3 bases, with 10 bases left in between. Germline CDR1 is SQVTM and CDR2 is ANQGSEA. CDR3 length: 11 amino acids. This CDR3 is CSSLQDTEAFF. In DNA form, the CDR3 reads TGCAGCTCCTTACAGGACACTGAAGCTTTCTTT.

The chain combines TRBV11-2 with TRBJ1-3, with a possible D match to TRBD1 (6 bases). CDR1 and CDR2 (germline): SGHAT, FQNNGV. The CDR3 length is 15 residues. The germline V and J ends were trimmed by 3 bases and 2 bases, with 11 bases remaining between them. The CDR3 reads CASSFRGLAGNTIYF. The CDR3 region has the DNA TGTGCCAGCAGCTTTAGGGGGTTGGCTGGAAACACCATATATTTT.

The chain couples TRBV28 to TRBJ2-5; 10 bases fit TRBD1. Germline-derived CDR1 and CDR2 are MDHEN and SYDVKM. This CDR3 comprises 14 residues. The ends lost 5 bases at V and 5 bases at J; junction bases unmatched: 5. CDR3 loop: CASSVTGGDETQYF. In nucleotides, the CDR3 is TGTGCCAGCAGTGTGACAGGGGGCGACGAGACCCAGTACTTC.

The chain recombines TRBV7-2 with TRBJ2-7; 9 positions match TRBD1. CDR3 length: 15 amino acids. The germline CDR1 and CDR2 sequences are SGHTA and FQGNSA. The V and J ends lost 5 bases and 5 bases, in that order; junction bases with no gene match: 10. The CDR3 protein is CASSPRTGELNEQYF. The CDR3 bases are TGTGCCAGCAGCCCTCGGACAGGGGAACTCAACGAGCAGTACTTC.

In its sample, this clone was seen a few times. The CDR3 region has the DNA TGTGCCAGCTCACCACCTACATTGGGCCGGGGCAATCAGCCCCAGCATTTT. It is translated as CASSPPTLGRGNQPQHF. The rearrangement links TRBV18 to TRBJ1-5; D uncertain. The germline V gene has CDR1 KGHSH and CDR2 LQKENI. The CDR3 runs 17 residues. The V gene lost 0 bases and the J gene lost 2 bases, with 14 bases spanning the gap.

CDR3 protein: CASQLGKNIQYF. CDR3 nucleotides: TGTGCCAGCCAATTAGGGAAAAACATTCAGTACTTC. The J gene is TRBJ2-4, the V gene TRBV11-3, with D uncertain. CDR3 length: 12 amino acids. In germline, CDR1 is SGHNT, CDR2 YENEEA. V gave up 8 bases and J gave up 4 bases, with 9 bases separating them.

The chain uses TRBV9 and TRBJ1-2; perhaps TRBD1 as D (6 bases). V lost 0 bases and J 2 bases, leaving 11 bases between the germline ends. The CDR3 covers 15 residues. The germline gives CDR1 SGDLS, CDR2 YYNGEE. CDR3: CASSVGQAPNYGYTF. DNA for the CDR3: TGTGCCAGCAGCGTAGGACAGGCCCCAAACTATGGCTACACCTTC. The full variable domain, with the rest looked up from reference TRBV9 and TRBJ1-2, is DSGVTQTPKHLITATGQRVTLRCSPRSGDLSVYWYQQSLDQGLQFLIQYYNGEERAKGNILERFSAQQFPDLHSELNLSSLELGDSALYFCASSVGQAPNYGYTFGSGTRLTVV.

The V and J genes are TRBV6-6 and TRBJ2-6; D not resolved. The germline V and J ends were trimmed by 6 bases and 0 bases, with 6 bases remaining between them. This CDR3 is 14 amino acids long. Germline V gene data show CDR1 as MNHNY and CDR2 as SVGAGI (reference sequence). The CDR3 DNA reads as TGTGCCAGCAGACTAACCTCTGGGGCCAACGTCCTGACTTTC. Residues: CASRLTSGANVLTF.

This clone was seen a few times. V is TRBV4-1 and J is TRBJ1-5, with 7 positions matching TRBD1. Germline V gene data show CDR1 as MGHRA and CDR2 as YSYEKL. CDR3 length: 16 amino acids. The junction had 8 bases not matched to a gene; V was cut back by 5 bases and J by 1 base. The CDR3 here is CASSRREQGSNQPQHF. In DNA, the CDR3 is TGCGCCAGCAGCAGACGGGAACAGGGGAGCAATCAGCCCCAGCATTTT.

V gene TRBV30 combines with J gene TRBJ1-5; no definite D call. The V end lost 3 bases, the J end lost 0 bases, and 6 bases lay between the germline ends. Germline CDR1 reads GTSNPN; CDR2 reads SVGIG (reference sequence). This CDR3 region has 13 residues. CDR3 loop: CAWSESSNQPQHF. DNA for the CDR3: TGTGCCTGGAGCGAAAGTAGCAATCAGCCCCAGCATTTT.

Note on this clone: An end of the junction differs from the germline gene, which may be a read error. Other DNA sequences in this specimen translate into the identical CDR3. V and J are TRBV5-1 and TRBJ1-1; D remains ambiguous. The germline gives CDR1 SGHRS, CDR2 YFSETQ. CDR3 length equals 13 residues. The CDR3 protein is CASSLDRDTEAFF. The DNA for the CDR3 is TGCGCCAGCAGCTTGGACAGAGACACTGAAGCTTTTTTT. Full variable domain (rest looked up from reference TRBV5-1 and TRBJ1-1): KAGVTQTPRYLIKTRGQQVTLSCSPISGHRSVSWYQQTPGQGLQFLFEYFSETQRNKGNFPGRFSGRQFSNSRSEMNVSTLELGDSALYLCASSLDRDTEAFFGQGTRLTVV.

The V and J genes are TRBV5-1 and TRBJ1-1; the D is unclear. CDR3 size: 13 residues. Between the trimmed V and J ends, which lost 4 bases and 1 base, there was a span of 8 bases. Germline loops: CDR1 SGHRS, CDR2 YFSETQ. This CDR3 reads CASSGQPNTEAFF. DNA of the CDR3: TGCGCCAGCAGCGGGCAACCGAACACTGAAGCTTTCTTT.